The rows below give T cell receptor beta chains drawn from one sample of a study of STAT5B mutations in CD4+ large granular lymphocyte leukemia. Repertoires were generated with immunoSEQ multiplex PCR, while TCRdb's copy carries only in-frame clones and drops some. The repertoire holds tens of thousands of clones, with 68% as singletons. The specimen sequenced was CD4+ T cells from blood buffy coats. Receptor source: a human donor in good health. Each CDR3 is given with its conserved first and last residue. D genes are given only for firm matches. Size values are once, few and many counts, or a class for expanded clones, and some rows have none.

.	TRBV7-2	TRBJ1-2	.	CASSPRTERARGYTF	TGTGCCAGCAGCCCGAGGACAGAAAGGGCTAGAGGCTACACCTTC
TRBD1	TRBV5-4	TRBJ2-7	.	CASSPAGQGYEQYF	TGTGCCAGCAGCCCCGCAGGACAGGGCTACGAGCAGTACTTC
.	TRBV6-1	TRBJ1-1	once	CASSENRVGAFF	TGTGCCAGCAGTGAAAACAGGGTGGGGGCTTTCTTT
TRBD2	TRBV11-2	TRBJ2-1	.	CASSGAGTPKNEQFF	TGTGCCAGCAGCGGAGCGGGGACCCCAAAAAATGAGCAGTTCTTC
.	TRBV29-1	TRBJ1-1	once	CSVSGQLNTEAFF	TGCAGCGTTAGCGGACAGCTCAACACTGAAGCTTTCTTT
TRBD1	TRBV28	TRBJ1-1	.	CASRMGQGGEAFF	TGTGCCAGCAGAATGGGACAGGGGGGTGAAGCTTTCTTT
.	TRBV27	TRBJ1-2	.	CASSLSGEGVKGHGGGDPYGYTF	TGTGCCAGCAGTTTATCTGGTGAGGGGGTCAAGGGGCATGGGGGGGGCGACCCCTATGGCTACACCTTC
.	TRBV2	TRBJ1-1	.	CASGDRPNTEAFF	TGTGCCAGCGGTGACAGGCCCAACACTGAAGCTTTCTTT
.	TRBV7-8	TRBJ2-2	.	CASSLVVGGELFF	TGTGCCAGCAGCTTAGTGGTGGGGGGGGAGCTGTTTTTT
TRBD1	TRBV6-6	TRBJ1-4	.	CASSPRRTGLNEKLFF	TGTGCCAGCAGTCCCCGCCGGACAGGCCTTAATGAAAAACTGTTTTTT
.	TRBV19	TRBJ2-5	.	CASSTQGFREETQYF	TGTGCCAGTAGTACCCAAGGGTTTCGGGAAGAGACCCAGTACTTC
.	TRBV18	TRBJ2-5	.	CASSPPGLRETQYF	TGTGCCAGCTCACCACCGGGACTGAGGGAGACCCAGTACTTC
.	TRBV4-3	TRBJ2-3	.	CASSQESADTQYF	TGCGCCAGCAGCCAAGAATCCGCAGATACGCAGTATTTT
.	TRBV2	TRBJ2-3	.	CASTEQGASTDTQYF	TGTGCCAGCACCGAACAGGGAGCTAGCACAGATACGCAGTATTTT
.	TRBV29-1	TRBJ1-2	.	CSVEGTVSGYGYTF	TGCAGCGTTGAAGGAACCGTCTCCGGGTATGGCTACACCTTC
.	TRBV7-9	TRBJ2-2	.	CASSFGQLVNTGELFF	TGTGCCAGCAGCTTCGGACAGCTCGTTAACACCGGGGAGCTGTTTTTT
.	TRBV7-9	TRBJ1-1	.	CASSLEGNTEAFF	TGTGCCAGCAGCTTGGAGGGGAACACTGAAGCTTTCTTT
.	TRBV5-5	TRBJ1-1	.	CASILATTMNTEAFF	TGTGCCAGCATCTTGGCGACAACCATGAACACTGAAGCTTTCTTT
.	TRBV5-4	TRBJ2-3	.	CASSFQGWGFDTQYF	TGTGCCAGCAGCTTCCAGGGATGGGGGTTTGATACGCAGTATTTT
.	TRBV7-2	TRBJ2-1	few	CASSLIGTSNNEQFF	TGTGCCAGCAGCTTAATCGGGACCTCCAACAATGAGCAGTTCTTC
.	TRBV5-8	TRBJ1-2	.	CASSLSPGGYTF	TGTGCCAGCAGCTTGTCGCCTGGGGGCTACACCTTC
TRBD2	TRBV7-9	TRBJ2-2	.	CASSSWDYNTGELFF	TGTGCCAGCAGCTCATGGGACTATAACACCGGGGAGCTGTTTTTT
TRBD1	TRBV19	TRBJ1-2	.	CASRRDRGLYGYTF	TGTGCCAGTAGGCGGGACAGGGGGCTCTATGGCTACACCTTC
.	TRBV21-1	TRBJ1-2	.	CASSPEIVMRRGAKGYTF	TGTGCCAGCAGCCCTGAAATCGTCATGAGGAGGGGGGCTAAAGGCTACACCTTC
.	TRBV6-1	TRBJ2-5	.	CASSEVRGSPGQETQYF	TGTGCCAGCAGTGAAGTCCGCGGAAGTCCGGGCCAAGAGACCCAGTACTTC
.	TRBV5-1	TRBJ2-7	.	CASRVGQGIFYEQYF	TGCGCCAGCAGGGTGGGCCAGGGCATCTTCTACGAGCAGTACTTC
.	TRBV5-1	TRBJ2-7	.	CASSLEGTGYEQYF	TGCGCCAGCAGCTTGGAAGGGACCGGCTACGAGCAGTACTTC
.	TRBV7-6	TRBJ2-2	.	CASSLERPGSPGELFF	TGTGCCAGCAGCTTAGAGAGGCCGGGGTCACCCGGGGAGCTGTTTTTT
.	TRBV10-3	TRBJ1-1	.	CASIGGSSGTDTEAFF	TGTGCCTCGATCGGGGGTTCTTCCGGCACGGACACTGAAGCTTTCTTT
TRBD1	TRBV7-6	TRBJ1-2	.	CASSSTGGKDNYGYTF	TGTGCCAGCAGCTCTACAGGGGGAAAAGATAACTATGGCTACACCTTC
.	TRBV11-2	TRBJ2-3	.	CASSLAARGITDTQYF	TGTGCCAGCAGCTTAGCGGCCAGGGGAATCACAGATACGCAGTATTTT
TRBD1	TRBV27	TRBJ1-5	.	CASRAGTGGNQPQHF	TGTGCCAGCAGAGCCGGGACAGGGGGCAATCAGCCCCAGCATTTT
.	TRBV7-8	TRBJ1-1	.	CAGSAEMNTEAFF	TGTGCCGGATCGGCAGAGATGAACACTGAAGCTTTCTTT
TRBD1	TRBV10-3	TRBJ1-1	few	CAISYTGVSEAFF	TGTGCCATCAGCTATACAGGGGTGTCTGAAGCTTTCTTT
TRBD2	TRBV27	TRBJ2-1	.	CASSLSRAGGNNEQFF	TGTGCCAGCAGTTTATCCAGGGCGGGGGGGAACAATGAGCAGTTCTTC
TRBD2	TRBV15	TRBJ2-3	.	CATSRGRAGGDTQYF	TGTGCCACCAGCAGAGGCCGGGCGGGGGGAGATACGCAGTATTTT
.	TRBV5-5	TRBJ1-1	.	CASSRTRGTEAFF	TGTGCCAGCAGCCGAACACGAGGCACTGAAGCTTTCTTT
TRBD1	TRBV6-4	TRBJ2-2	.	CASSAGTGGLTGELFF	TGTGCCAGCAGCGCCGGGACAGGGGGCCTCACCGGGGAGCTGTTTTTT
.	TRBV15	TRBJ1-1	.	CATSRVGARVQGQAFF	TGTGCCACCAGCAGAGTGGGGGCAAGGGTGCAGGGACAAGCTTTCTTT
TRBD1	TRBV19	TRBJ2-2	.	CASSTTGGPGELFF	TGTGCCAGTAGTACCACAGGGGGCCCCGGGGAGCTGTTTTTT
TRBD2	TRBV4-1	TRBJ2-3	once	CASSQAAGLAGAGDTQYF	TGCGCCAGCAGCCAAGCAGCCGGACTAGCGGGGGCTGGAGATACGCAGTATTTT
TRBD2	TRBV7-2	TRBJ2-1	.	CASSLAPSSGGAYEQFF	TGTGCCAGCAGCTTAGCCCCCTCTAGCGGGGGGGCCTATGAGCAGTTCTTC
.	TRBV7-8	TRBJ2-1	.	CASSSGESSEQFF	TGTGCCAGCAGCTCCGGGGAAAGTAGTGAGCAGTTCTTC
TRBD1	TRBV4-1	TRBJ1-4	.	CASSQDKKGTGTGLLRGEKLFF	TGCGCCAGCAGCCAAGATAAGAAAGGTACAGGGACAGGCCTCCTCCGAGGTGAAAAACTGTTTTTT